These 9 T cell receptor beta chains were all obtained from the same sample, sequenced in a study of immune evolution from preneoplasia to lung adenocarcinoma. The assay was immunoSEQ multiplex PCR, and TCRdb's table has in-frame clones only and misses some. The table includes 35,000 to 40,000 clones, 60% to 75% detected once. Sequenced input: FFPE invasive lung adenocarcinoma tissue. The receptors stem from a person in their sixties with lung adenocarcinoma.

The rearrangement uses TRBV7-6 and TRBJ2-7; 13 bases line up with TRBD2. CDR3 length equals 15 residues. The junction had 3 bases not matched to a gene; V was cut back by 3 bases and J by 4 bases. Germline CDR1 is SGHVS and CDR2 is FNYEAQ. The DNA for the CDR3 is TGTGCCAGCAGCTTTGGACTAGCGGGAGTTTACGAGCAGTACTTC. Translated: CASSFGLAGVYEQYF. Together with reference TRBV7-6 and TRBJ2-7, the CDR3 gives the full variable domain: GAGVSQSPRYKVTKRGQDVALRCDPISGHVSLYWYRQALGQGPEFLTYFNYEAQQDKSGLPNDRFSAERPEGSISTLTIQRTEQRDSAMYRCASSFGLAGVYEQYFGPGTRLTVT.

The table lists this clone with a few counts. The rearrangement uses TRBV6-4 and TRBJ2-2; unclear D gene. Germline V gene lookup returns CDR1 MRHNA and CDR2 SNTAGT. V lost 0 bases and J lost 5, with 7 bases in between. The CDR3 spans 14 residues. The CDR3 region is CASSDSRETGELFF. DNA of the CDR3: TGTGCCAGCAGTGACTCTAGAGAGACCGGGGAGCTGTTTTTT.

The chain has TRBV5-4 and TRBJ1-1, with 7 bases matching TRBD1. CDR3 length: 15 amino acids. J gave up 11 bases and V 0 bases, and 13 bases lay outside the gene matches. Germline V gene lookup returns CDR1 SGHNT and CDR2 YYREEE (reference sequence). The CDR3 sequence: CASSLVDRDSSRAFF. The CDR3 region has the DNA TGTGCCAGCAGCTTGGTTGACAGGGACTCTTCGAGGGCTTTCTTT.

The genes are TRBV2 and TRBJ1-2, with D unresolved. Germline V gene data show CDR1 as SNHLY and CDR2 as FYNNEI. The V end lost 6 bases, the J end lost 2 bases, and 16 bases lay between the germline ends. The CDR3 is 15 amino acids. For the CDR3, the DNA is TGTGCCAGCAGCGACGCAATAACAGTGAACTATGGCTACACCTTC. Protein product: CASSDAITVNYGYTF.

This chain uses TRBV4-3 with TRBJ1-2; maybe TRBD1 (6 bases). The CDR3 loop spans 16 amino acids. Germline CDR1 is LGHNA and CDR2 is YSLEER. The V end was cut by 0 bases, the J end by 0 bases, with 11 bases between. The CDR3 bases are TGCGCCAGCAGCCAAGATCGACAGGTACCTAACTATGGCTACACCTTC. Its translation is CASSQDRQVPNYGYTF.

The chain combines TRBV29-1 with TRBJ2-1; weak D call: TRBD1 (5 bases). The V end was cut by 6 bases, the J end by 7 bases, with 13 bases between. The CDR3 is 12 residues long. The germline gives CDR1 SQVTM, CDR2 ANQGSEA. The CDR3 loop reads CSVPRDRNEQFF. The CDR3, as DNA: TGCAGCGTACCCAGGGATCGAAATGAGCAGTTCTTC.

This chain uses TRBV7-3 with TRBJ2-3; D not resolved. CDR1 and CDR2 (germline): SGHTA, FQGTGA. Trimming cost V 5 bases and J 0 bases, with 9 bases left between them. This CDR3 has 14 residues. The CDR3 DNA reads TGTGCCAGCAGCCCCGCATCGAGCACAGATACGCAGTATTTT. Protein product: CASSPASSTDTQYF.

The CDR3 DNA reads TGTGCCAGCTCACTCGACCAGATTAACAATGAGCAGTTCTTC. As protein: CASSLDQINNEQFF. The V gene is TRBV18, the J gene TRBJ2-1; D is ambiguous. The CDR3 contains 14 residues. Trimming removed 4 bases from V and 5 bases from J, with 12 bases in between. The germline CDR1 and CDR2 sequences are KGHSH and LQKENI.

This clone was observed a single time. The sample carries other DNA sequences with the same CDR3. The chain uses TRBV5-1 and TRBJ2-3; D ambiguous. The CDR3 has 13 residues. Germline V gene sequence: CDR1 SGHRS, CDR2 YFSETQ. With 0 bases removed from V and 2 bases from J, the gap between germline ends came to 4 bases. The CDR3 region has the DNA TGCGCCAGCAGCTTGGGCAACACAGATACGCAGTATTTT. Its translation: CASSLGNTDTQYF.